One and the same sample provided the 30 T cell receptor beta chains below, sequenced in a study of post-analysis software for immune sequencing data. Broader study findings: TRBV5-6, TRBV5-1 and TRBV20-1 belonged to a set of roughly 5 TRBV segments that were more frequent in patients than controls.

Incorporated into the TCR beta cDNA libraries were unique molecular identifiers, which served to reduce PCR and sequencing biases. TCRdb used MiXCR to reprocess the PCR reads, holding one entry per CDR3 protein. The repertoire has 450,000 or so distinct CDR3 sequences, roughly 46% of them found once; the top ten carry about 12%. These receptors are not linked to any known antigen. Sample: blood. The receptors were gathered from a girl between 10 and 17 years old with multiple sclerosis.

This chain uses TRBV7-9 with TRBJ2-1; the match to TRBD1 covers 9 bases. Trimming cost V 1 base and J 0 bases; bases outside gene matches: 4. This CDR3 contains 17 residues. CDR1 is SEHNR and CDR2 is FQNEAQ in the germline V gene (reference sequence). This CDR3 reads CASSLGQGGVSYNEQFF. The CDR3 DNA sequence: TGTGCCAGCAGCTTAGGACAGGGGGGAGTCTCCTACAATGAGCAGTTCTTC.

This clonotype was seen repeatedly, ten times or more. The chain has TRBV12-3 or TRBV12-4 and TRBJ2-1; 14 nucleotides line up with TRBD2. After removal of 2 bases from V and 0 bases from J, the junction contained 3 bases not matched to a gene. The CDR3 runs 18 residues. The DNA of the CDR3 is TGTGCCAGCAGTTTAAGACTAGCGGGAGGGTCCTCCTACAATGAGCAGTTCTTC. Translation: CASSLRLAGGSSYNEQFF.

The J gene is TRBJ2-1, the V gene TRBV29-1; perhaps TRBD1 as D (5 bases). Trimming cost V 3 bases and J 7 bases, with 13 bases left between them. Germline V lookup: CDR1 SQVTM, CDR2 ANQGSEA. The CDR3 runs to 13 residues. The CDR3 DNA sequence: TGCAGCGTTGATAGATGGGGCTCGAATGAGCAGTTCTTC. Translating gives CSVDRWGSNEQFF.

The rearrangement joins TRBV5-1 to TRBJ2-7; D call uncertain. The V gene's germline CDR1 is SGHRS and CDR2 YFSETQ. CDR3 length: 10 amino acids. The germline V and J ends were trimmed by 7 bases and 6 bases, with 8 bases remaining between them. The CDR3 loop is CASVRFEQYF. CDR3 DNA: TGCGCCAGCGTCCGATTCGAGCAGTACTTC.

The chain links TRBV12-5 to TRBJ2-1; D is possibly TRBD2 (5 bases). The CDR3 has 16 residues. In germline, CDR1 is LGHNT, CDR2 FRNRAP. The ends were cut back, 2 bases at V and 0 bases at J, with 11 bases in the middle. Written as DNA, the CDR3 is TGTGCTAGTGGTTTGAGCGGCAGAAGCTCCTACAATGAGCAGTTCTTC. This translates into CASGLSGRSSYNEQFF.

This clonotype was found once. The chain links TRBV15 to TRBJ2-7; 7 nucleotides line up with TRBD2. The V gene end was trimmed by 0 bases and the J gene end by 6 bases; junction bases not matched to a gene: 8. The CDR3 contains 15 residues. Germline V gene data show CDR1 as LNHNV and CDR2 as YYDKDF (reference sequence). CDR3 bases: TGTGCCACCAGCAGAGATAAACTAGCGAACGGCGAGCAGTACTTC. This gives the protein CATSRDKLANGEQYF.

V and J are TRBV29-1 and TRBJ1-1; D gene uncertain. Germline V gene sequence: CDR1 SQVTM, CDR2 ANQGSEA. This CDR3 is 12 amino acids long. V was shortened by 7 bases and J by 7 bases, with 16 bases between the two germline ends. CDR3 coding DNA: TGCAGCGGTGATGGGAGGGCGAATGAAGCTTTCTTT. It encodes CSGDGRANEAFF. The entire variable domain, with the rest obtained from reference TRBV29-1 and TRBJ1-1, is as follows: SAVISQKPSRDICQRGTSLTIQCQVDSQVTMMFWYRQQPGQSLTLIATANQGSEATYESGFVIDKFPISRPNLTFSTLTVSNMSPEDSSIYLCSGDGRANEAFFGQGTRLTVV.

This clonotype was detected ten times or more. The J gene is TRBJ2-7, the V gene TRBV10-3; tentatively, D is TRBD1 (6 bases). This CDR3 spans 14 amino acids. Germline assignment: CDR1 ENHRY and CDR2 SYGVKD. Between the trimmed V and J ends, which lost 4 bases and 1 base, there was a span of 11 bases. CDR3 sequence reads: CAISGTGTSYEQYF. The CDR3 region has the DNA TGTGCCATCAGTGGGACCGGGACATCCTACGAGCAGTACTTC.

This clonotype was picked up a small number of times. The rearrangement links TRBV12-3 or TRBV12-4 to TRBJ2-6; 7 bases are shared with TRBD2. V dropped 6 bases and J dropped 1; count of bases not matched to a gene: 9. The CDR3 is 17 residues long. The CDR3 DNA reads TGTGCCAGCAGCTCCGGGGGGTTAGGGTCTGGGGCCAACGTCCTGACTTTC. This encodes CASSSGGLGSGANVLTF.

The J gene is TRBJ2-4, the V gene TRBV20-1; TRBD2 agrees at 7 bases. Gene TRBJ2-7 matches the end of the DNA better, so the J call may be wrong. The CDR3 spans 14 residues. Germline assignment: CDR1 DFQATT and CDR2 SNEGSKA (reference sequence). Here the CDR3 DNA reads TGCAGTGCTAGAGAGGCGGGAGAAAGCTACGAGCAGTACTTC. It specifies CSAREAGESYEQYF.

CDR3 sequence (DNA): TGTGCCAGCAGAAAGACTGTTTCCTACAATGAGCAGTTCTTC. Translation: CASRKTVSYNEQFF. The chain recombines TRBV6-1 with TRBJ2-1, with D uncertain. The V end lost 6 bases, the J end lost 1 base, and 10 bases lay between the germline ends. From germline, CDR1 is MNHNS and CDR2 SASEGT. There are 14 residues in the CDR3.

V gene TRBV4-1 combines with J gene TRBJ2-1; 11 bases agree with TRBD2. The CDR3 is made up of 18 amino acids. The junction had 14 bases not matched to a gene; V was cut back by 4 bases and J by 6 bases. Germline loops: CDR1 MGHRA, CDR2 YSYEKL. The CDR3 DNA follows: TGCGCCAGCAGCCCAAAAAAGGGACTAGCGGACGCCCGCAATGAGCAGTTCTTC. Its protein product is CASSPKKGLADARNEQFF.

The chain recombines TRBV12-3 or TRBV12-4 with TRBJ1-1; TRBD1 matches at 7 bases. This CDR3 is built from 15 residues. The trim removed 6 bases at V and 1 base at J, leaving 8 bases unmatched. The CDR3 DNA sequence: TGTGCCAGCAGCCCCAACAGGGGAGGGAACACTGAAGCTTTCTTT. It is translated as CASSPNRGGNTEAFF.

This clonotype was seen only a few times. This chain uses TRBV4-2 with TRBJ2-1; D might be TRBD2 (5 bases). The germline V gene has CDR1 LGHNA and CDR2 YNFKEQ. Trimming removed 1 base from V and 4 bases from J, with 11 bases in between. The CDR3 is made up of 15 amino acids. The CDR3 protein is CASSQGAGIYNEQFF. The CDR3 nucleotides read TGTGCCAGCAGCCAAGGTGCGGGCATTTACAATGAGCAGTTCTTC.

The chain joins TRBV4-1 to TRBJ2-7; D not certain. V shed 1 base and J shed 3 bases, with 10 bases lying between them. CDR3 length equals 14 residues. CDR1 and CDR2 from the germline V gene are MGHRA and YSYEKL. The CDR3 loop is CASSQADWNYEQYF. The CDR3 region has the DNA TGCGCCAGCAGCCAAGCGGATTGGAACTACGAGCAGTACTTC.

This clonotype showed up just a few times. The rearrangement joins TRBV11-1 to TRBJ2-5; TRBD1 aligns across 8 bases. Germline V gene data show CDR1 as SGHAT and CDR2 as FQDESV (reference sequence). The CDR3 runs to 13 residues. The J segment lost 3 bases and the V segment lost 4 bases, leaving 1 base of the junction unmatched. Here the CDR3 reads CASSWGQEETQYF. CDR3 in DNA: TGTGCCAGCAGCTGGGGACAGGAAGAGACCCAGTACTTC.

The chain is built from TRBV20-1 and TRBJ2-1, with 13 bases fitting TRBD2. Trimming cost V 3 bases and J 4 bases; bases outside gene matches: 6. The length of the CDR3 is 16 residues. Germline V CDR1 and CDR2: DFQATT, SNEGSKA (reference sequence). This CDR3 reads CSARLGLAGPYNEQFF. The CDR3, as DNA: TGCAGTGCTAGGTTGGGACTAGCGGGACCATACAATGAGCAGTTCTTC.

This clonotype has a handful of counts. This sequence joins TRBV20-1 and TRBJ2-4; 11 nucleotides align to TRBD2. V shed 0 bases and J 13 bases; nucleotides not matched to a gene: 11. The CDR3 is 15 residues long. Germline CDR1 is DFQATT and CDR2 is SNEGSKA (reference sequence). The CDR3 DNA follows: TGCAGTGCTAGAGATCACCTAGCGGGAGGTGGAGAGCAGTACTTC. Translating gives CSARDHLAGGGEQYF.

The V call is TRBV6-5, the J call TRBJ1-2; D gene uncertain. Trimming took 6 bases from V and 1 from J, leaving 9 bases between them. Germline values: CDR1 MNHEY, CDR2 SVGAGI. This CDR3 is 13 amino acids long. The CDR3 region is CASSRNNNYGYTF. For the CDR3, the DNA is TGTGCCAGCAGCCGGAATAATAACTATGGCTACACCTTC.

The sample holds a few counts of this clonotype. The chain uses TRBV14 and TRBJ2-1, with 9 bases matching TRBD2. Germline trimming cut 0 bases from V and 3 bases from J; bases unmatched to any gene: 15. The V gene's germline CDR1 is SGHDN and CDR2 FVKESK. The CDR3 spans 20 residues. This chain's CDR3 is CASSQDTQSSGALVYNEQFF. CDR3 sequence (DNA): TGTGCCAGCAGCCAAGATACCCAATCTAGCGGGGCGCTAGTCTACAATGAGCAGTTCTTC.

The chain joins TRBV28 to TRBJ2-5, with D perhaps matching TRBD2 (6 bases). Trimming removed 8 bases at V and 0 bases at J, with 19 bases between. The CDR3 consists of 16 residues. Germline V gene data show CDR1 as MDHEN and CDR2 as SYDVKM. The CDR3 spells CASSGHYGRHQETQYF. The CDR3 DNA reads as TGTGCCAGCTCCGGACACTATGGGAGGCACCAAGAGACCCAGTACTTC.

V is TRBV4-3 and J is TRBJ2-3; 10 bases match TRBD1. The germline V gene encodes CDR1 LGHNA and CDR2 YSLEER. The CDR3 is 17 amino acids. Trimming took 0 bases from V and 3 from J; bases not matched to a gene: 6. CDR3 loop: CASSQDGTGDFTDTQYF. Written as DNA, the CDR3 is TGCGCCAGCAGCCAAGACGGGACAGGGGACTTTACAGATACGCAGTATTTT.

The CDR3 spells CASSLDRGEDEQFF. CDR3 nucleotides: TGTGCCAGCAGCTTAGATCGGGGAGAGGATGAGCAGTTCTTC. The chain carries TRBV7-9 and TRBJ2-1, with D possibly being TRBD2 (5 bases). Looked up from germline, CDR1 is SEHNR and CDR2 is FQNEAQ (reference sequence). With 1 base removed from V and 8 bases from J, the gap between germline ends came to 12 bases. This CDR3 has 14 amino acids.

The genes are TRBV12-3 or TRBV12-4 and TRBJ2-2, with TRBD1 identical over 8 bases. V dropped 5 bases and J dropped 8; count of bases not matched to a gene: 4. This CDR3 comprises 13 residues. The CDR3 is CASSPQGAGELFF. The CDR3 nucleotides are TGTGCCAGCAGTCCGCAGGGGGCGGGGGAGCTGTTTTTT.

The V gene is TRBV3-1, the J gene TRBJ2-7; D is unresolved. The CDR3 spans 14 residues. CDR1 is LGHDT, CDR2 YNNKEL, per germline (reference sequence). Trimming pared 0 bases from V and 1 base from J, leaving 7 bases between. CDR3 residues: CASSQDAVSYEQYF. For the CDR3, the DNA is TGTGCCAGCAGCCAAGACGCGGTTTCCTACGAGCAGTACTTC.

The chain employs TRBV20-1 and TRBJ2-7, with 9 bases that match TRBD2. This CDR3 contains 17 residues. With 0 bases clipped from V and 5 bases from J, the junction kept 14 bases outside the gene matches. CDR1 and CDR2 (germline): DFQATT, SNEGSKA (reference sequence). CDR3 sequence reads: CSARDRWSREGSHEQYF. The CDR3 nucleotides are TGCAGTGCTAGAGATCGCTGGTCGCGGGAGGGATCCCACGAGCAGTACTTC.

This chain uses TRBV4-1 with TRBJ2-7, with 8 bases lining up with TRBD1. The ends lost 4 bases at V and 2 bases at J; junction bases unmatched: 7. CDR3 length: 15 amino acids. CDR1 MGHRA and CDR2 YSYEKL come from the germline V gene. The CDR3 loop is CASSPRGTGTYEQYF. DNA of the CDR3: TGCGCCAGCAGCCCCCGCGGGACAGGCACCTACGAGCAGTACTTC.

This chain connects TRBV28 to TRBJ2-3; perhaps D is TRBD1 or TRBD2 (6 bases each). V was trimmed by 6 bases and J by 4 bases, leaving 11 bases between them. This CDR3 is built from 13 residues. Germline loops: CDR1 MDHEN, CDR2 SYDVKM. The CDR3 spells CASSGGGSDTQYF. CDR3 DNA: TGTGCCAGCAGCGGAGGGGGATCAGATACGCAGTATTTT.

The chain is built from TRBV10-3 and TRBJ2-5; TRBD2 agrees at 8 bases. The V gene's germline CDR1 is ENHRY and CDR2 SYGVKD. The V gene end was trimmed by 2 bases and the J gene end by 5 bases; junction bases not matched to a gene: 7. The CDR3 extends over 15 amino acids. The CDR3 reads CAISEPGGAGETQYF. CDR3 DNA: TGTGCCATCAGTGAGCCGGGGGGGGCTGGGGAGACCCAGTACTTC.

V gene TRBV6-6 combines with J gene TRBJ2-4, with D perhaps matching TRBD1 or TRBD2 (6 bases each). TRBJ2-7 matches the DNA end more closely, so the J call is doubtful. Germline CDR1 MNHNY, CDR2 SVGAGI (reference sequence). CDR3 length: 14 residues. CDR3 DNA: TGTGCCAGCAGTTATGGGGGGCCTGGGAGCGAGCAGTACTTC. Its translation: CASSYGGPGSEQYF.